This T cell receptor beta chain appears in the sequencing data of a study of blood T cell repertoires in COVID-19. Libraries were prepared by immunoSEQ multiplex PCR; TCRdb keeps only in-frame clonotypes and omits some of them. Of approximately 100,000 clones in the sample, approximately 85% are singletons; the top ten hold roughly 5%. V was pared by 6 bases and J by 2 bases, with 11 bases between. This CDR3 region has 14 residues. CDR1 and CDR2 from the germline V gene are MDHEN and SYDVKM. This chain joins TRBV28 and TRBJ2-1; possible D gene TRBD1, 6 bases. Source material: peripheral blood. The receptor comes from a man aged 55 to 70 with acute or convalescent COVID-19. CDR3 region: CASRVGGPYNEQFF. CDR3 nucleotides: TGTGCCAGCAGAGTAGGGGGACCCTACAATGAGCAGTTCTTC.